This entry lists 32 T cell receptor beta chains sequenced from one sample in a study of T-cell reconstitution after alpha-beta-depleted transplantation in children. Unique molecular identifiers were incorporated when the TCRbeta library was constructed. TCRdb re-analysed the PCR reads in MiXCR, keeping a single row per CDR3 protein. The table shows about 210,000 distinct CDR3 sequences, with under 20% occurring only once. Specimen: PBMCs, mostly from graft donor cells, collected 360 days after TCRalphabeta/CD19-depleted stem cell transplant. The receptors here all came from a male patient between 2 and 10 years old who had a stem cell transplant for acute lymphoblastic leukemia, so the T cells may come from the graft donor.

This chain joins TRBV12-3 or TRBV12-4 and TRBJ1-2, with 7 bases matching TRBD1. V dropped 6 bases and J dropped 2; count of bases not matched to a gene: 9. The CDR3 consists of 15 residues. The CDR3 region has the DNA TGTGCCAGCAGCAAACGGACAGGAATGAACTATGGCTACACCTTC. Its translation is CASSKRTGMNYGYTF.

The CDR3 sequence is CASSSGVPIQYF. CDR3 bases: TGTGCCAGCAGCAGCGGCGTTCCAATTCAGTACTTC. The chain employs TRBV28 and TRBJ2-4, with TRBD2 as a possible D gene (5 bases). V lost 6 bases and J lost 10, with 13 bases in between. CDR3 size: 12 residues. Germline V gene data show CDR1 as MDHEN and CDR2 as SYDVKM.

The CDR3 nucleotides are TGCGCCAGCAGGTTTGCGGCCGGAAACACCATATATTTT. This codes for CASRFAAGNTIYF. The V and J genes are TRBV5-1 and TRBJ1-3; D not certain. Trimming took off 5 bases at V and 4 bases at J, with 10 bases between the two ends. This CDR3 is built from 13 residues. Germline V CDR1 and CDR2: SGHRS, YFSETQ.

This clonotype was observed a few times. The J gene is TRBJ2-1, the V gene TRBV6-4; the D call may be TRBD1 or TRBD2 (6 bases each). CDR1 and CDR2 from the germline V gene are MRHNA and SNTAGT. The CDR3 has 13 residues. V dropped 5 bases and J dropped 7 bases, with 12 bases sitting between them. CDR3 region: CASSLGGKNEQFF. CDR3 DNA sequence: TGTGCCAGCAGTTTGGGGGGCAAGAATGAGCAGTTCTTC.

The chain carries TRBV7-2 and TRBJ1-2; no clear D gene. This CDR3 is built from 16 residues. Trimming left V 2 bases short and J 6 bases short, with 19 bases between. Germline CDR1 SGHTA, CDR2 FQGNSA. The CDR3 nucleotides read TGTGCCAGCAGCTTACAGTACGGCAGAAGGCTTGATGGCTACACCTTC. Its protein is CASSLQYGRRLDGYTF.

A few counts support this clonotype. V and J are TRBV18 and TRBJ2-7; TRBD1 agrees at 9 bases. Germline values: CDR1 KGHSH, CDR2 LQKENI. V shed 2 bases, J shed 3 bases, and the junction held 2 bases outside the gene matches. This CDR3 region has 14 residues. CDR3 coding DNA: TGTGCCAGCTCACCAACAGGGGGCGTCTACGAGCAGTACTTC. It translates to CASSPTGGVYEQYF.

This clonotype has ten or more counts. The chain combines TRBV10-3 with TRBJ1-2; D gene ambiguous. From germline, CDR1 is ENHRY and CDR2 SYGVKD. This CDR3 has 13 amino acids. V gave up 7 bases and J gave up 4 bases, with 13 bases separating them. The CDR3, as DNA: TGTGCCATCATGAACAGATCCGTCTATGGCTACACCTTC. The encoded protein is CAIMNRSVYGYTF.

V is TRBV30 and J is TRBJ2-7; D is perhaps TRBD2 (6 bases). The CDR3 is 11 residues long. V lost 0 bases and J 9 bases, leaving 9 bases between the germline ends. CDR1 and CDR2 from the germline V gene are GTSNPN and SVGIG (reference sequence). Here the CDR3 DNA reads TGTGCCTGGAGTGTAAGCGGGTTGCAGTACTTC. It is translated as CAWSVSGLQYF.

V is TRBV29-1 and J is TRBJ1-4; no firm D call. Trimming stripped 1 base from V and 8 bases from J, with 17 bases between. CDR3 size: 15 residues. Germline lookup yields CDR1 SQVTM and CDR2 ANQGSEA. The CDR3 DNA reads as TGCAGCGTTGAAGCTCCCCTGGGTACGAACGAAAAACTGTTTTTT. Translating gives CSVEAPLGTNEKLFF.

The chain employs TRBV9 and TRBJ2-6; 7 bases line up with TRBD1. Trimming took 4 bases from V and 3 from J; bases not matched to a gene: 16. CDR1 and CDR2 from the germline V gene are SGDLS and YYNGEE. The CDR3 runs 19 residues. Here the CDR3 reads CASSPHSDRARDGANVLTF. The CDR3 nucleotides are TGTGCCAGCAGCCCACACTCCGACAGGGCAAGAGATGGGGCCAACGTCCTGACTTTC.

This clonotype was seen only once. The chain employs TRBV7-9 and TRBJ2-7, with D perhaps TRBD1 or TRBD2 (5 bases each). Trimming shortened V by 1 base and J by 0 bases, and 13 bases separated the two germline ends. Germline V CDR1 and CDR2: SEHNR, FQNEAQ (reference sequence). The CDR3 extends over 16 amino acids. CDR3 residues: CASSLGTGTDSYEQYF. For the CDR3, the DNA is TGTGCCAGCAGCTTAGGGACCGGGACGGACTCCTACGAGCAGTACTTC.

V and J are TRBV27 and TRBJ1-1; no firm D call. In germline, CDR1 is MNHEY, CDR2 SMNVEV (reference sequence). The V end was cut by 8 bases, the J end by 4 bases, with 11 bases between. The CDR3 sequence is 12 residues long. DNA for the CDR3: TGTGCCAGCGGATTGGGGAGCACTGAAGCTTTCTTT. Protein product: CASGLGSTEAFF.

This clonotype was counted between two and nine times. The chain employs TRBV11-2 and TRBJ2-7; D is undetermined. Trimming took 3 bases from V and 7 from J, leaving 7 bases between them. CDR1 SGHAT and CDR2 FQNNGV come from the germline V gene. The CDR3 is made up of 11 amino acids. CDR3 region: CASSFKGEQYF. The CDR3 DNA follows: TGTGCCAGCAGCTTCAAAGGGGAGCAGTACTTC.

This clonotype appeared a few times. In nucleotides, the CDR3 is TGCAGTGCCAGACAGCAATGGCTACCACAAGAGACCCAGTACTTC. Amino acid sequence: CSARQQWLPQETQYF. The V and J genes are TRBV20-1 and TRBJ2-5, with D possibly TRBD1 on 5 matching bases. V was pared by 6 bases and J by 2 bases, with 19 bases between. Germline-derived CDR1 and CDR2 are DFQATT and SNEGSKA (reference sequence). This CDR3 is 15 amino acids long.

In this sample, this clonotype turned up a few times. This chain joins TRBV7-2 and TRBJ2-1, with 8 bases fitting TRBD1. CDR1 and CDR2 from the germline V gene are SGHTA and FQGNSA. V was pared by 5 bases and J by 10 bases, with 10 bases of the junction left unmatched. This CDR3 spans 14 amino acids. The CDR3 bases are TGTGCCAGCAGCCCGGAGCTCAGGGGGCGAGAGCAGTTCTTC. Its protein is CASSPELRGREQFF.

The sample holds a few counts of this clonotype. The V and J genes are TRBV5-6 and TRBJ1-3, with D possibly TRBD1 on 6 matching bases. The CDR3 covers 14 residues. The germline V and J ends were trimmed by 5 bases and 4 bases, with 13 bases remaining between them. Germline V gene data show CDR1 as SGHDT and CDR2 as YYEEEE. CDR3: CASSQQGPGNTIYF. The CDR3 bases are TGTGCCAGCAGTCAGCAGGGGCCCGGAAACACCATATATTTT.

This clonotype was detected ten times or more. The chain couples TRBV20-1 to TRBJ2-1, with 7 bases matching TRBD1. The CDR3 consists of 14 residues. The V gene's germline CDR1 is DFQATT and CDR2 SNEGSKA (reference sequence). V was clipped by 0 bases and J by 7 bases; unmatched bases: 6. Written as DNA, the CDR3 is TGCAGTGCTAGAGATAGCAGGGGGTCAAATGAGCAGTTCTTC. As protein: CSARDSRGSNEQFF.

The rearrangement links TRBV12-3 or TRBV12-4 to TRBJ2-7, with D perhaps assigned TRBD1 or TRBD2 (5 bases each). The CDR3 runs to 19 residues. V was trimmed by 3 bases and J by 1 base, leaving 25 bases between them. The CDR3 DNA reads as TGTGCCAGCAGTTTCGTCTCTAGGCTCCGGGACCCAGTTTCCTACGAGCAGTACTTC. Translated, it gives CASSFVSRLRDPVSYEQYF.

This chain links TRBV11-2 with TRBJ2-1; TRBD2 aligns across 9 bases. The germline V gene has CDR1 SGHAT and CDR2 FQNNGV. J was trimmed by 8 bases and V by 5 bases; bases with no gene match: 7. The CDR3 consists of 14 residues. The CDR3 loop is CASSLSGSTDEQFF. In DNA, the CDR3 is TGTGCCAGCAGCCTTAGCGGGAGTACCGATGAGCAGTTCTTC.

This clonotype was detected only a few times. V is TRBV15 and J is TRBJ2-3; a possible D gene is TRBD2 (5 bases). This CDR3 has 12 amino acids. Between the trimmed V and J ends, which lost 0 bases and 8 bases, there was a span of 6 bases. Germline V gene sequence: CDR1 LNHNV, CDR2 YYDKDF (reference sequence). CDR3 coding DNA: TGTGCCACCAGCAGAGAGGCGGGTACGCAGTATTTT. Its translation: CATSREAGTQYF. The whole variable domain, filled in from reference TRBV15 and TRBJ2-3, reads DAMVIQNPRYQVTQFGKPVTLSCSQTLNHNVMYWYQQKSSQAPKLLFHYYDKDFNNEADTPDNFQSRRPNTSFCFLDIRSPGLGDTAMYLCATSREAGTQYFGPGTRLTVL.

The chain joins TRBV12-3 or TRBV12-4 to TRBJ2-7; D tentatively fits TRBD1 or TRBD2 (6 bases each). V gave up 5 bases and J gave up 4 bases, with 18 bases separating them. The CDR3 is 15 residues long. The CDR3, as DNA: TGTGCCAGCAGTCGATGGGGGGCTACCTCTTACGAGCAGTACTTC. It codes for CASSRWGATSYEQYF.

This chain links TRBV7-9 with TRBJ2-7; no clear D. The CDR3 consists of 12 residues. Germline loops: CDR1 SEHNR, CDR2 FQNEAQ (reference sequence). V shed 1 base and J shed 6 bases, with 7 bases lying between them. The CDR3 loop reads CASSLVLGEQYF. CDR3 in DNA: TGTGCCAGCAGCTTAGTGTTGGGCGAGCAGTACTTC.

In its sample, this clonotype was seen a few times. The chain recombines TRBV7-6 with TRBJ1-1; perhaps TRBD1 as D (5 bases). The V and J ends lost 4 bases and 0 bases respectively, with 15 bases between them. The CDR3 spans 16 residues. Germline V lookup: CDR1 SGHVS, CDR2 FNYEAQ. The CDR3 region has the DNA TGTGCCAGCAGCTCTCAGGACACCGTGATGAACACTGAAGCTTTCTTT. It yields the protein CASSSQDTVMNTEAFF.

Here the CDR3 DNA reads TGTGCCAGCTCACCACCGAGCCTCGCCTTGAACACTGAAGCTTTCTTT. Translating it yields CASSPPSLALNTEAFF. The chain has TRBV18 and TRBJ1-1; D gene unclear. Germline-derived CDR1 and CDR2 are KGHSH and LQKENI. Trimming left V 0 bases short and J 0 bases short, with 11 bases between. The CDR3 has 16 residues.

This clonotype was recorded a few times. The chain links TRBV19 to TRBJ1-2, with D perhaps TRBD1 (5 bases). The CDR3 spans 17 residues. V shed 4 bases and J shed 3 bases, with 21 bases lying between them. Looked up from germline, CDR1 is LNHDA and CDR2 is SQIVND (reference sequence). The CDR3: CASSTPGTSAGYYGYTF. The CDR3 region has the DNA TGTGCCAGTAGTACGCCCGGGACCTCCGCGGGGTACTATGGCTACACCTTC.

The J gene is TRBJ2-3, the V gene TRBV7-6; perhaps TRBD1 as D (5 bases). The germline CDR1 and CDR2 sequences are SGHVS and FNYEAQ. V shed 1 base and J shed 0 bases, with 14 bases lying between them. CDR3 length: 17 residues. This CDR3 is CASSLVGRTTSTDTQYF. CDR3 DNA sequence: TGTGCCAGCAGCTTAGTAGGTCGGACAACTAGCACAGATACGCAGTATTTT.

At least ten counts were recorded for this clonotype. The CDR3 is CASSWVSTGNTIYF. In DNA, the CDR3 is TGTGCCAGCAGCTGGGTTAGCACTGGAAACACCATATATTTT. The chain combines TRBV5-6 with TRBJ1-3; D gene uncertain. V was clipped by 3 bases and J by 2 bases, with 9 bases between them. This CDR3 is built from 14 residues. In germline, CDR1 is SGHDT, CDR2 YYEEEE.

The V and J genes are TRBV7-9 and TRBJ2-1; the D gene is possibly TRBD2 (6 bases). Trimming cost V 4 bases and J 6 bases, with 13 bases left between them. Germline CDR1 is SEHNR and CDR2 is FQNEAQ (reference sequence). The CDR3 is made up of 14 amino acids. CDR3: CASSSGDRRNEQFF. In nucleotides, the CDR3 is TGTGCCAGCAGCTCGGGGGACCGCCGCAATGAGCAGTTCTTC.

This clonotype occurred a few times. This chain connects TRBV12-3 or TRBV12-4 to TRBJ2-5; D gene ambiguous. The V gene lost 5 bases and the J gene lost 7 bases, with 14 bases spanning the gap. The CDR3 has 13 residues. Here the CDR3 reads CASSALSSGTQYF. CDR3 in DNA: TGTGCCAGCAGTGCCCTCAGCTCGGGGACCCAGTACTTC.

This clonotype was found a few times. The rearrangement links TRBV2 to TRBJ2-5; weak D call: TRBD1 (5 bases). The CDR3 is made up of 13 amino acids. Deletions cut 5 bases from V and 2 bases from J, with 9 bases between. CDR1 SNHLY and CDR2 FYNNEI come from the germline V gene. The CDR3 loop is CASSLDTQETQYF. The CDR3 bases are TGTGCCAGCAGTTTGGACACTCAAGAGACCCAGTACTTC.

This clonotype was counted at least ten times. The chain recombines TRBV25-1 with TRBJ1-1, with 8 bases identical to TRBD1. The CDR3 contains 15 residues. V lost 1 base to trimming and J lost 1 base; unmatched junction nucleotides: 2. Germline V lookup: CDR1 MGHDK, CDR2 SYGVNS. The CDR3 sequence is CASSEFGTGNTEAFF. The DNA for the CDR3 is TGTGCCAGCAGTGAATTCGGGACAGGGAACACTGAAGCTTTCTTT.

This clonotype has more than one count but fewer than ten. V and J are TRBV5-4 and TRBJ2-7; 8 bases agree with TRBD1. Germline CDR1 is SGHNT and CDR2 is YYREEE (reference sequence). Trimming cost V 0 bases and J 2 bases; bases outside gene matches: 4. This CDR3 is built from 15 residues. CDR3 sequence: CASSLGRGPTYEQYF. The CDR3 DNA follows: TGTGCCAGCAGCTTGGGCAGGGGGCCCACCTACGAGCAGTACTTC.